The T cell receptor (beta chain) under discussion was sequenced for a study of control samples from healthy donors and cancer patients. Only a few counts were recorded for this clone. The CDR3 is 15 amino acids. V was clipped by 4 bases and J by 7 bases; unmatched bases: 7. Germline assignment: CDR1 SGDLS and CDR2 YYNGEE. Sequencing was performed with immunoSEQ multiplex PCR; in TCRdb, only in-frame clones are kept and a portion is missing. The table includes more than 100,000 clones, around 92% detected once. Sequenced sample: PBMCs. The clonotype originates from a man aged 50 to 60 with head and neck cancer. The rearrangement links TRBV9 to TRBJ2-1, with 11 bases matching TRBD1. CDR3 protein: CASSLGTGGKNEQFF. In DNA, the CDR3 is TGTGCCAGCAGCCTCGGGACAGGGGGGAAGAATGAGCAGTTCTTC.